These T cell receptor beta chains were read from a single sample in a study of CD8+ T cells in alopecia areata. Assay used: immunoSEQ multiplex PCR; TCRdb lists only in-frame clones, some missing. The repertoire holds some 170,000 clones, with roughly 60% as singletons. The starting material was CD4+ T cells sorted from blood, obtained at week 0. Receptor source: a human donor with alopecia areata. CDR3s include the opening cysteine and the closing phenylalanine or tryptophan. A D gene is named only where the DNA matches it firmly. Clone size, where shown, is once, few, many, or a class for clones that have expanded.

size: NA; D: NA; V: TRBV29-1; J: TRBJ2-3; CDR3: CSVEDLSDTQYF; DNA: TGCAGCGTTGAAGATCTGTCTGATACGCAGTATTTT
size: NA; D: NA; V: TRBV15; J: TRBJ2-5; CDR3: CATSSRQETQYF; DNA: TGTGCCACCAGCAGTCGACAAGAGACCCAGTACTTC
size: once; D: NA; V: TRBV20-1; J: TRBJ1-4; CDR3: CSGDSGEKLFF; DNA: TGCAGTGGGGACTCAGGTGAAAAACTGTTTTTT
size: NA; D: NA; V: TRBV7-2; J: TRBJ2-1; CDR3: CASSPARTAREQFF; DNA: TGTGCCAGCAGCCCGGCACGGACAGCTCGGGAGCAGTTCTTC
size: NA; D: TRBD2; V: TRBV7-2; J: TRBJ2-3; CDR3: CASSPMATGTAGADTQYF; DNA: TGTGCCAGCAGCCCAATGGCCACCGGGACCGCGGGGGCAGATACGCAGTATTTT
size: NA; D: NA; V: TRBV29-1; J: TRBJ2-2; CDR3: CSAMTENTGELFF; DNA: TGCAGCGCAATGACAGAGAACACCGGGGAGCTGTTTTTT
size: NA; D: TRBD2; V: TRBV10-3; J: TRBJ2-7; CDR3: CAISRTRGEQYF; DNA: TGTGCCATCAGCCGGACTAGAGGCGAGCAGTACTTC
size: NA; D: NA; V: TRBV7-3; J: TRBJ1-1; CDR3: CASSQAKNTEAFF; DNA: TGTGCCAGCAGCCAGGCTAAGAACACTGAAGCTTTCTTT
size: NA; D: NA; V: TRBV2; J: TRBJ1-2; CDR3: CASREQGPHGYTF; DNA: TGTGCCAGCAGGGAGCAGGGTCCTCATGGCTACACCTTC
size: NA; D: NA; V: TRBV29-1; J: TRBJ2-1; CDR3: CSGNGGLYNEQFF; DNA: TGCAGCGGAAACGGGGGTCTCTACAATGAGCAGTTCTTC
size: NA; D: NA; V: TRBV5-1; J: TRBJ2-3; CDR3: CASSFLGGDTQYF; DNA: TGCGCCAGCAGCTTCTTAGGCGGGGATACGCAGTATTTT
size: NA; D: NA; V: TRBV11-1; J: TRBJ2-1; CDR3: CASSLDGLAKQFF; DNA: TGTGCCAGCAGCTTAGATGGTTTGGCGAAGCAGTTCTTC
size: NA; D: NA; V: TRBV6-6; J: TRBJ2-7; CDR3: CASSYSEAGGEQYF; DNA: TGTGCCAGCAGTTACTCGGAAGCGGGTGGCGAGCAGTACTTC
size: NA; D: NA; V: TRBV5-1; J: TRBJ1-2; CDR3: CASSLGSGANYGYTF; DNA: TGCGCCAGCAGCTTGGGATCGGGAGCTAACTATGGCTACACCTTC
size: few; D: TRBD1; V: TRBV29-1; J: TRBJ2-5; CDR3: CTAGGVETQYF; DNA: TGCACCGCAGGGGGTGTGGAGACCCAGTACTTC
size: NA; D: TRBD1; V: TRBV30; J: TRBJ2-2; CDR3: CAWRGDRDTGELFF; DNA: TGTGCCTGGAGGGGAGACAGGGATACCGGGGAGCTGTTTTTT
size: NA; D: NA; V: TRBV29-1; J: TRBJ2-3; CDR3: CSVEDGGKQTDTQYF; DNA: TGCAGCGTTGAAGATGGGGGGAAGCAAACAGATACGCAGTATTTT
size: NA; D: NA; V: TRBV6-5; J: TRBJ2-4; CDR3: CASSSGLTLAKNIQYF; DNA: TGTGCCAGCAGTTCCGGACTGACGCTAGCCAAAAACATTCAGTACTTC
size: NA; D: NA; V: TRBV27; J: TRBJ2-4; CDR3: CASSPGGQKNIQYF; DNA: TGTGCCAGCAGTCCCGGGGGCCAGAAAAACATTCAGTACTTC
size: NA; D: NA; V: TRBV6-5; J: TRBJ2-3; CDR3: CASSYSGRETDTQYF; DNA: TGTGCCAGCAGTTACAGCGGTAGGGAAACAGATACGCAGTATTTT
size: once; D: TRBD1; V: TRBV10-3; J: TRBJ1-5; CDR3: CAISIQGEGQPQHF; DNA: TGTGCCATCAGCATACAGGGGGAAGGTCAGCCCCAGCATTTT
size: few; D: TRBD1; V: TRBV15; J: TRBJ1-5; CDR3: CATSREGQGVQPQHF; DNA: TGTGCCACCAGCAGAGAAGGACAGGGAGTACAGCCCCAGCATTTT
size: NA; D: NA; V: TRBV29-1; J: TRBJ1-1; CDR3: CSVDPRPTGMNTEAFF; DNA: TGCAGCGTTGATCCGCGGCCGACTGGGATGAACACTGAAGCTTTCTTT
size: NA; D: NA; V: TRBV29-1; J: TRBJ2-1; CDR3: CSVIRDFLHNEQFF; DNA: TGCAGTGTTATCCGGGACTTCCTCCACAATGAGCAGTTCTTC
size: once; D: NA; V: TRBV11-2; J: TRBJ1-1; CDR3: CASSLVEGIEAFF; DNA: TGTGCCAGCAGCTTAGTCGAAGGAATTGAAGCTTTCTTT
size: NA; D: NA; V: TRBV23-1; J: TRBJ1-6; CDR3: CASSPGQSDSYNSPLHF; DNA: TGCGCCAGCAGTCCCGGACAGTCCGACTCCTATAATTCACCCCTCCACTTT
size: NA; D: NA; V: TRBV29-1; J: TRBJ1-2; CDR3: CSVVGRANYGYTF; DNA: TGCAGCGTTGTGGGGCGAGCTAACTATGGCTACACCTTC
size: few; D: TRBD2; V: TRBV7-7; J: TRBJ2-3; CDR3: CASSPSLRGGADTQYF; DNA: TGTGCCAGCAGCCCCAGCCTCCGGGGGGGCGCTGATACGCAGTATTTT
size: NA; D: NA; V: TRBV5-1; J: TRBJ2-5; CDR3: CASSEAETQYF; DNA: TGCGCCAGCAGCGAGGCGGAGACCCAGTACTTC
size: NA; D: NA; V: TRBV15; J: TRBJ2-3; CDR3: CATSNGQLTDTQYF; DNA: TGTGCCACCAGCAATGGGCAGCTCACAGATACGCAGTATTTT
size: NA; D: NA; V: TRBV10-3; J: TRBJ2-5; CDR3: CAAGQREETQYF; DNA: TGTGCCGCGGGACAGAGAGAAGAGACCCAGTACTTC
size: NA; D: NA; V: TRBV9; J: TRBJ2-3; CDR3: CASSVGTDTDTQYF; DNA: TGTGCCAGCAGCGTAGGGACAGACACAGATACGCAGTATTTT
size: NA; D: NA; V: TRBV11-3; J: TRBJ1-2; CDR3: CASSQGGDGQPGYTF; DNA: TGTGCCAGCAGCCAAGGAGGCGACGGACAGCCCGGCTACACCTTC
size: NA; D: NA; V: TRBV25-1; J: TRBJ1-1; CDR3: CASSEFGVDTEAFF; DNA: TGTGCCAGCAGTGAGTTTGGGGTGGACACTGAAGCTTTCTTT
size: NA; D: NA; V: TRBV30; J: TRBJ1-2; CDR3: CARTGHRGEGYTF; DNA: TGTGCCAGGACGGGACACCGGGGGGAAGGCTACACCTTC
size: NA; D: NA; V: TRBV29-1; J: TRBJ1-2; CDR3: CSVEMGSYGYTF; DNA: TGCAGCGTTGAAATGGGATCTTATGGCTACACCTTC
size: once; D: NA; V: TRBV30; J: TRBJ1-1; CDR3: CAWRRAGNTEAFF; DNA: TGTGCCTGGAGACGGGCTGGGAACACTGAAGCTTTCTTT
size: NA; D: TRBD1; V: TRBV4-2; J: TRBJ1-2; CDR3: CASSQTGENYGYTF; DNA: TGTGCCAGCAGCCAAACAGGGGAAAACTATGGCTACACCTTC
size: few; D: NA; V: TRBV29-1; J: TRBJ1-5; CDR3: CSVSWEGGNQPQHF; DNA: TGCAGCGTTAGTTGGGAAGGGGGCAATCAGCCCCAGCATTTT